The source of this TCR beta chain is a study of blood T cell repertoires in COVID-19. About the research overall: Collection of acute and convalescent COVID-19 samples took place in the United States, Italy and Spain.

Source study methods: Nucleated cell counts were estimated from reference gene primer amplification. Assay used: immunoSEQ multiplex PCR; TCRdb lists only in-frame clones, some missing. The V and J calls and the clone size are those of that table, but D and trimming were determined from the DNA. The data hold around 400,000 clones, with 70% to 90% observed a single time. The CDR3 spans 14 residues. Germline V gene data show CDR1 as SGDLS and CDR2 as YYNGEE. The ends were cut back, 3 bases at V and 1 base at J, with 8 bases in the middle. The receptor's source is a middle-aged man with acute or convalescent COVID-19. This chain uses TRBV9 with TRBJ1-5; tentatively, D is TRBD1 (6 bases). Sequenced material: peripheral blood. The CDR3 is CASSGRGSNQPQHF. For the CDR3, the DNA is TGTGCCAGCAGCGGCAGGGGAAGCAATCAGCCCCAGCATTTT.